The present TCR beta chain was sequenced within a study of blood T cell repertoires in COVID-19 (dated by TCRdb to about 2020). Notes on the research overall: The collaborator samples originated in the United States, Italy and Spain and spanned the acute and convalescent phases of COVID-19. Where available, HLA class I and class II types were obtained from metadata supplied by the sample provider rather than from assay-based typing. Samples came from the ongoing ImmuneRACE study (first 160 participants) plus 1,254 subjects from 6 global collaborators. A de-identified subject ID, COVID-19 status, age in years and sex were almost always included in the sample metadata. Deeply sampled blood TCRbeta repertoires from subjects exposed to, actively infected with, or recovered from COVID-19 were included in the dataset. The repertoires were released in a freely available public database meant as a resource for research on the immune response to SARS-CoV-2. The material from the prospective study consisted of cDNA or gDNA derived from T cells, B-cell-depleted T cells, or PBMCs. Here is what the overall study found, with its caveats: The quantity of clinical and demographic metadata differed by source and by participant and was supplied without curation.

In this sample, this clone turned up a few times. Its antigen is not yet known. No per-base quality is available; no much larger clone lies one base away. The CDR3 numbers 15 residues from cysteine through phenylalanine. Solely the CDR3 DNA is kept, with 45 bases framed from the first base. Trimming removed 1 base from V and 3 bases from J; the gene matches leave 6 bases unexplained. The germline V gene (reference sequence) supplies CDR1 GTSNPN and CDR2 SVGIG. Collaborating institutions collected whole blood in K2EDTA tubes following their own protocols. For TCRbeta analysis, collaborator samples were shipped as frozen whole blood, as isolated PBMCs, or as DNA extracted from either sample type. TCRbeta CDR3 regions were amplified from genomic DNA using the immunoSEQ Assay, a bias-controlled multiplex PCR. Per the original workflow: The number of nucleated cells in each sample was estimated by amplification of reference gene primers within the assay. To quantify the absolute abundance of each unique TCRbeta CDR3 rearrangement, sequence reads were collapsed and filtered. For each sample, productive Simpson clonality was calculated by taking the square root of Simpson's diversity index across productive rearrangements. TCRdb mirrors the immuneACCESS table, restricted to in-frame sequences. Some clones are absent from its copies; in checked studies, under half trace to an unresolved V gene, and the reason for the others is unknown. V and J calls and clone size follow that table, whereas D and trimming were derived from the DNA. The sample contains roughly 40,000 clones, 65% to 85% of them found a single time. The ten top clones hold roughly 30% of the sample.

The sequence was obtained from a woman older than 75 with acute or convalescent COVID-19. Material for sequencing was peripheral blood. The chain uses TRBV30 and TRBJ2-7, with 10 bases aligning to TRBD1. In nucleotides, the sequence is TGTGCCTGGAGTGATCAAGGGACAGGGGTCTACGAGCAGTACTTC. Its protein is CAWSDQGTGVYEQYF.